The 24 T cell receptor beta chains in this list originate from one sample, sequenced in a study of PD-L1 blockade in urothelial cancer. The data were produced by immunoSEQ multiplex PCR, yet TCRdb's version contains in-frame clones alone and is incomplete. Altogether some 40,000 clones are present, 82% being singletons, with the ten largest covering 18%. Specimen: PBMCs, collected around atezolizumab (anti-PD-L1) treatment. These receptors were collected from a man in his 60s with urothelial cancer.

This clone was observed a single time. The rearrangement joins TRBV13 to TRBJ2-1; 8 nucleotides agree with TRBD2. The CDR3 contains 16 residues. Germline lookup yields CDR1 PRHDT and CDR2 FYEKMQ (reference sequence). Trimming cost V 4 bases and J 9 bases; bases outside gene matches: 14. The CDR3 DNA is TGTGCCAGCAGCTCTCTCCTTACCGGGACTAGGGGTGAGCAGTTCTTC. It is translated as CASSSLLTGTRGEQFF.

The V call is TRBV5-1, the J call TRBJ2-3, with D unclear. The germline V gene encodes CDR1 SGHRS and CDR2 YFSETQ. This CDR3 comprises 14 residues. The V and J ends lost 6 bases and 0 bases respectively, with 11 bases between them. The CDR3 nucleotides are TGCGCCAGCACGCGACTTCAAAGCACAGATACGCAGTATTTT. The encoded protein is CASTRLQSTDTQYF.

The chain links TRBV28 to TRBJ1-5, with D unresolved. From germline, CDR1 is MDHEN and CDR2 SYDVKM. Trimming shortened V by 5 bases and J by 2 bases, and 13 bases separated the two germline ends. This CDR3 is 15 amino acids long. CDR3 amino acids: CASSRRGGGNQPQHF. DNA for the CDR3: TGTGCCAGCAGTCGCCGGGGAGGTGGCAATCAGCCCCAGCATTTT.

This clone came up once. This chain links TRBV5-1 with TRBJ2-1, with TRBD2 identical over 10 bases. J gave up 4 bases and V 3 bases, and 10 bases lay outside the gene matches. The CDR3 has 17 residues. The V gene's germline CDR1 is SGHRS and CDR2 YFSETQ. The CDR3 loop is CASSSRVAGGRYNEQFF. CDR3 DNA sequence: TGCGCCAGCAGCTCCCGAGTAGCGGGGGGCCGGTACAATGAGCAGTTCTTC. Variable domain in full (rest from reference TRBV5-1 and TRBJ2-1): KAGVTQTPRYLIKTRGQQVTLSCSPISGHRSVSWYQQTPGQGLQFLFEYFSETQRNKGNFPGRFSGRQFSNSRSEMNVSTLELGDSALYLCASSSRVAGGRYNEQFFGPGTRLTVL.

CDR3 in amino acids: CASRRTSGENSYNEQFF. The CDR3 nucleotides are TGCGCCAGCAGGAGGACTAGCGGAGAGAACTCCTACAATGAGCAGTTCTTC. The J gene is TRBJ2-1, the V gene TRBV10-2; 10 bases are shared with TRBD2. CDR3 length: 17 residues. The germline gives CDR1 WSHSY, CDR2 SAAADI. With V trimmed by 6 bases and J by 0 bases, 8 bases remained unmatched.

This clone occurred a few times. V usage is TRBV6-5 and J usage is TRBJ2-5; 8 bases map to TRBD2. V shed 8 bases and J 5 bases; nucleotides not matched to a gene: 7. CDR1 is MNHEY, CDR2 SVGAGI, per germline. This CDR3 region has 13 residues. The DNA of the CDR3 is TGTGCCAGCGGCAGGTCTAGCGGGGAGACCCAGTACTTC. It encodes CASGRSSGETQYF.

The chain employs TRBV5-6 and TRBJ2-7; D may be TRBD2 (6 bases). Trimming left V 4 bases short and J 2 bases short, with 10 bases between. The CDR3 length is 13 residues. The germline V gene encodes CDR1 SGHDT and CDR2 YYEEEE. DNA for the CDR3: TGTGCCAGCAGCGGCGGCGGGACCTACGAGCAGTACTTC. It translates to CASSGGGTYEQYF.

The CDR3 is CAISEGDPARYEQYF. In DNA form, the CDR3 reads TGTGCCATCAGTGAGGGAGACCCGGCCCGATACGAGCAGTACTTC. The rearrangement uses TRBV10-3 and TRBJ2-7, with no clear D. The CDR3 runs 15 residues. V was clipped by 2 bases and J by 4 bases, with 15 bases between them. Germline V gene data show CDR1 as ENHRY and CDR2 as SYGVKD.

The chain employs TRBV4-2 and TRBJ1-6, with 7 bases lining up with TRBD1. The ends lost 3 bases at V and 4 bases at J; junction bases unmatched: 6. This CDR3 is built from 16 residues. Per the germline V gene, CDR1 is LGHNA and CDR2 is YNFKEQ. The DNA for the CDR3 is TGTGCCAGCAGCCACTCCGGACAGGATTATAATTCACCCCTCCACTTT. This translates into CASSHSGQDYNSPLHF.

This clone was counted a few times. The chain joins TRBV9 to TRBJ1-6; tentatively, D is TRBD1 (5 bases). Germline V lookup: CDR1 SGDLS, CDR2 YYNGEE. V lost 0 bases and J lost 7, with 5 bases in between. The CDR3 length is 13 residues. The CDR3 sequence: CASSVEGNSPLHF. The CDR3 nucleotides read TGTGCCAGCAGCGTAGAGGGGAATTCACCCCTCCACTTT. Full variable domain (rest looked up from reference TRBV9 and TRBJ1-6): DSGVTQTPKHLITATGQRVTLRCSPRSGDLSVYWYQQSLDQGLQFLIQYYNGEERAKGNILERFSAQQFPDLHSELNLSSLELGDSALYFCASSVEGNSPLHFGNGTRLTVT.

The rearrangement links TRBV12-5 to TRBJ2-3, with 8 bases matching TRBD2. The CDR3 runs to 14 residues. Per the germline V gene, CDR1 is LGHNT and CDR2 is FRNRAP. Trimming at V came to 7 bases and at J to 1 base, leaving 4 bases not matched to a gene. The CDR3 protein is CASAGGAGTDTQYF. CDR3 in DNA: TGTGCTAGTGCCGGGGGGGCTGGCACAGATACGCAGTATTTT. The full variable domain, with the rest looked up from reference TRBV12-5 and TRBJ2-3, is DARVTQTPRHKVTEMGQEVTMRCQPILGHNTVFWYRQTMMQGLELLAYFRNRAPLDDSGMPKDRFSAEMPDATLATLKIQPSEPRDSAVYFCASAGGAGTDTQYFGPGTRLTVL.

About this clone itself: Other DNA sequences in the same sample also yield this CDR3. This rearrangement joins TRBV30 to TRBJ1-5; 9 bases line up with TRBD1. The CDR3 is 14 residues long. Germline V gene data show CDR1 as GTSNPN and CDR2 as SVGIG (reference sequence). J gave up 4 bases and V 0 bases, and 1 base lay outside the gene matches. The CDR3 DNA reads as TGTGCCTGGAGTGTAGGACAGGGGAATCAGCCCCAGCATTTT. Encoded protein: CAWSVGQGNQPQHF.

In nucleotides, the CDR3 is TGTGCCAGTAGTATCAGGGGTAATTCACCCCTCCACTTT. Translation: CASSIRGNSPLHF. The rearrangement uses TRBV19 and TRBJ1-6; a weak D match, TRBD1 (6 bases). V was pared by 3 bases and J by 6 bases, with 6 bases between. The CDR3 sequence is 13 residues long. Germline assignment: CDR1 LNHDA and CDR2 SQIVND (reference sequence).

The V and J genes are TRBV5-1 and TRBJ2-2; maybe TRBD1 (6 bases). V lost 4 bases, J lost 6 bases, and 16 bases lay in between. The CDR3 has 15 residues. Looked up from germline, CDR1 is SGHRS and CDR2 is YFSETQ. CDR3 amino acids: CASSLHTQGPGELFF. In DNA form, the CDR3 reads TGCGCCAGCAGCCTACACACACAGGGTCCCGGGGAGCTGTTTTTT.

The chain couples TRBV6-1 to TRBJ2-5; TRBD1 matches at 7 bases. Germline V gives CDR1 MNHNS, CDR2 SASEGT. The CDR3 covers 14 residues. J gave up 3 bases and V 8 bases, and 9 bases lay outside the gene matches. CDR3 nucleotides: TGTGCCAGCCGCCTCAGGGGGATGGAAGAGACCCAGTACTTC. Protein: CASRLRGMEETQYF.

The chain employs TRBV5-1 and TRBJ2-2; 8 nucleotides agree with TRBD1. The V gene end was trimmed by 6 bases and the J gene end by 4 bases; junction bases not matched to a gene: 11. Germline CDR1 SGHRS, CDR2 YFSETQ. The CDR3 extends over 16 amino acids. CDR3 loop: CASIPAAGGVTGELFF. The CDR3, as DNA: TGCGCCAGCATCCCTGCTGCAGGGGGCGTCACCGGGGAGCTGTTTTTT.

The chain links TRBV2 to TRBJ2-5; D gene unclear. The CDR3 contains 12 residues. V lost 4 bases, J lost 5 bases, and 8 bases lay in between. Germline V CDR1 and CDR2: SNHLY, FYNNEI. The CDR3 DNA reads as TGTGCCAGCAGTGTCCGGCGGGAGACCCAGTACTTC. Protein: CASSVRRETQYF.

This chain joins TRBV7-2 and TRBJ2-3; 14 positions match TRBD2. Germline values: CDR1 SGHTA, CDR2 FQGNSA. This CDR3 has 18 amino acids. V trimming: 3 bases; J trimming: 2 bases; junction bases outside the gene matches: 7. The CDR3 DNA reads TGTGCCAGCAGCTTCCTCGGACTAGCGGGGGGTTCCACAGATACGCAGTATTTT. Amino acids: CASSFLGLAGGSTDTQYF. Drawing the rest from reference TRBV7-2 and TRBJ2-3, the complete variable domain is GAGVSQSPSNKVTEKGKDVELRCDPISGHTALYWYRQSLGQGLEFLIYFQGNSAPDKSGLPSDRFSAERTGGSVSTLTIQRTQQEDSAVYLCASSFLGLAGGSTDTQYFGPGTRLTVL.

The V gene is TRBV5-1, the J gene TRBJ2-1; TRBD1 agrees at 8 bases. V shed 3 bases, J shed 5 bases, and the junction held 10 bases outside the gene matches. Germline V CDR1 and CDR2: SGHRS, YFSETQ. This CDR3 has 16 amino acids. The CDR3 DNA reads as TGCGCCAGCAGCTCGAGTCCGGGACAGGCCAACAATGAGCAGTTCTTC. This gives the protein CASSSSPGQANNEQFF.

The chain employs TRBV7-7 and TRBJ2-3; tentatively, D is TRBD1 (5 bases). The V gene lost 5 bases and the J gene lost 2 bases, with 11 bases spanning the gap. The CDR3 contains 14 residues. Per germline, CDR1 SSHAT and CDR2 FNYEAQ (reference sequence). The CDR3 is CASSPDSVTDTQYF. The CDR3 DNA follows: TGTGCCAGCAGCCCCGACAGCGTCACAGATACGCAGTATTTT.

This sequence joins TRBV6-6 and TRBJ1-6, with a weak D call TRBD1 (5 bases). Germline loops: CDR1 MNHNY, CDR2 SVGAGI (reference sequence). V was pared by 7 bases and J by 10 bases, with 14 bases between. This CDR3 region has 13 residues. The CDR3 coding sequence is TGTGCCAGCAACAATCCCCGGGGGTCACCCCTCCACTTT. Translating gives CASNNPRGSPLHF.

The chain carries TRBV15 and TRBJ2-1, with TRBD1 matching 9 bases. The length of the CDR3 is 15 residues. Germline V gene data show CDR1 as LNHNV and CDR2 as YYDKDF (reference sequence). V was clipped by 0 bases and J by 7 bases; unmatched bases: 4. The CDR3 nucleotides are TGTGCCACCAGCAGAGAGTGGACAGGGGTAAATGAGCAGTTCTTC. Translating it yields CATSREWTGVNEQFF.

The genes are TRBV7-8 and TRBJ2-7; 9 bases line up with TRBD1. The CDR3 extends over 14 amino acids. V lost 5 bases, J lost 4 bases, and 6 bases stayed unmatched. CDR1 is SGHVS, CDR2 FQNEAQ, per germline. CDR3 sequence reads: CASSKGGQGYEQYF. The CDR3 DNA is TGTGCCAGCAGCAAAGGGGGACAGGGTTACGAGCAGTACTTC. Based on the CDR3 plus reference TRBV7-8 and TRBJ2-7, the full variable domain is GAGVSQSPRYKVAKRGQDVALRCDPISGHVSLFWYQQALGQGPEFLTYFQNEAQLDKSGLPSDRFFAERPEGSVSTLKIQRTQQEDSAVYLCASSKGGQGYEQYFGPGTRLTVT.

The rearrangement joins TRBV7-2 to TRBJ2-7; maybe TRBD1 (5 bases). CDR1 and CDR2 (germline): SGHTA, FQGNSA. V was clipped by 0 bases and J by 3 bases, with 12 bases between them. This CDR3 has 15 residues. In nucleotides, the CDR3 is TGTGCCAGCAGCTTAGCGCAGGGCCTTATCTACGAGCAGTACTTC. Translating it yields CASSLAQGLIYEQYF.